This entry describes one TCR beta chain. The source of the sample is a study of blood T cell repertoires in COVID-19. Study summary: COVID-19 samples collected from the United States, Italy and Spain covered acute and convalescent phases.

Measured with immunoSEQ multiplex PCR; TCRdb has only the in-frame clones, and not every one. The repertoire holds 250,000 to 300,000 clones, about 89% seen once, with around 13% in the top ten. Sequencing was done on a sample of peripheral blood. This receptor was taken from a woman aged 55-69 years with acute or convalescent COVID-19.

CDR3 DNA sequence: TGTGCCAGCAGTTTCGGGGTTAACTATGGCTACACCTTC. It yields the protein CASSFGVNYGYTF. This chain joins TRBV27 and TRBJ1-2; D is ambiguous. V was cut by 3 bases and J by 1 base, with 6 bases left in between. This CDR3 region has 13 residues. Germline assignment: CDR1 MNHEY and CDR2 SMNVEV (reference sequence).